Listed here is a single T cell receptor beta chain. The source of the sample is a study of T cell responses to AZD1222 COVID-19 vaccine. The method was immunoSEQ multiplex PCR; TCRdb's version includes in-frame clones alone and lacks a portion of them. The sample has fewer than 150,000 clones, 90% seen once; the top ten hold more than 3%. Trimming removed 1 base from V and 6 bases from J, with 3 bases in between. There are 11 residues in the CDR3. The source was peripheral blood, collected on day 0 of AZD1222 vaccination. The chain is built from TRBV12-3 or TRBV12-4 and TRBJ1-1; D is unclear. This clonotype originated in an adult in good health. In nucleotides, the CDR3 is TGTGCCAGCAGTTTAGATCCTGAAGCTTTCTTT. Translating gives CASSLDPEAFF.